These 6 T cell receptor beta chains were sequenced from one sample in a study of human T cells and chemical hapten exposure. Stated time point: patch test 1, 2 weeks after DPC sensitization. Treatment given: therapeutic diphenylcyclopropenone sensitization with weekly scalp DPC. MiXCR, applied by TCRdb to the RACE reads, yields one record per CDR3 protein. This table has some 400,000 distinct CDR3 sequences, more than 4.5% appearing once. Sequencing used whole blood, obtained in connection with sensitization to the hapten diphenylcyclopropenone (DPC). The receptors derive from a woman in her forties or fifties with alopecia areata. Some clones in this sample may be carry-over from other donors' samples.

The rearrangement uses TRBV11-2 and TRBJ2-3; D is unresolved. The CDR3 runs to 16 residues. CDR1 and CDR2 (germline): SGHAT, FQNNGV. Trimming removed 3 bases at V and 1 base at J, with 14 bases between. CDR3 sequence reads: CASSLVLQLGTDTQYF. The CDR3 bases are TGTGCCAGCAGCTTGGTTCTCCAGCTCGGCACAGATACGCAGTATTTT.

The J gene is TRBJ2-2, the V gene TRBV18, with TRBD2 matching over 11 bases. CDR1 and CDR2 from the germline V gene are KGHSH and LQKENI. V shed 3 bases and J 1 base; nucleotides not matched to a gene: 1. The CDR3 extends over 16 amino acids. The CDR3 coding sequence is TGTGCCAGCTCACCTACTAGCGGGAGGAACACCGGGGAGCTGTTTTTT. Protein product: CASSPTSGRNTGELFF.

CDR3 sequence reads: CASAEGLELRETQYF. CDR3 bases: TGTGCCAGCGCCGAAGGACTAGAGTTGAGGGAGACCCAGTACTTC. The chain links TRBV9 to TRBJ2-5, with TRBD2 identical over 7 bases. This CDR3 has 15 residues. After removal of 7 bases from V and 5 bases from J, the junction contained 14 bases not matched to a gene. Germline V gives CDR1 SGDLS, CDR2 YYNGEE.

At least ten counts were recorded for this clonotype. The gene calls are TRBV24-1 and TRBJ2-2; D assignment may be TRBD1 or TRBD2 (5 bases each). CDR1 and CDR2 from the germline V gene are KGHDR and SFDVKD. The V end lost 7 bases, the J end lost 7 bases, and 12 bases lay between the germline ends. The CDR3 is 13 amino acids. For the CDR3, the DNA is TGTGCCACCAGGGGGGACGTCGGCGGGGAGCTGTTTTTT. Residues: CATRGDVGGELFF.

In its sample, this clonotype was seen many times. J is TRBJ1-1 and V is TRBV2; the D is unclear. The CDR3 is 13 residues long. V lost 5 bases, J lost 1 base, and 8 bases lay in between. Germline assignment: CDR1 SNHLY and CDR2 FYNNEI. Here the CDR3 reads CASSRLENTEAFF. In DNA form, the CDR3 reads TGTGCCAGCAGTCGACTTGAGAACACTGAAGCTTTCTTT.

The chain carries TRBV7-9 and TRBJ2-3; unclear D gene. Deletions cut 0 bases from V and 5 bases from J, with 12 bases between. The CDR3 extends over 15 amino acids. The germline V gene encodes CDR1 SEHNR and CDR2 FQNEAQ (reference sequence). The CDR3 DNA is TGTGCCAGCAGCTTAGCATCCCCTCCGGTAGATACGCAGTATTTT. It yields the protein CASSLASPPVDTQYF.